The clone carrying this T cell receptor (beta chain) was seen a handful of times. Its antigen is undetermined. Donors underwent one heparinised blood draw, around 120 mL on average. Without exception, sorted populations had purity beyond 98%. This entry comes from a study of beta chain features in type 1 diabetes. General study findings and limits: Shorter TCRB CDR3s, moderately but significantly so, marked every one of the four CD4+ subsets in Type 1 diabetes patients. Lower insertion and higher deletion counts appeared at VDJ junctions in type 1 diabetes patients.

The isolated RNA, all of it, was reverse transcribed, so expressed TCRB transcripts were what got sequenced. TCRdb's table, derived via immunoSEQ multiplex PCR, lists solely in-frame clones and lacks some. The profile shows 300,000 to 350,000 clones, over 7% of them singletons. The CDR3 is made up of 13 amino acids. The V and J ends lost 1 base and 4 bases respectively, with 8 bases between them. The V gene's germline CDR1 is SGDLS and CDR2 YYNGEE. The genes are TRBV9 and TRBJ2-5; possibly TRBD1 for D (7 bases). Source material: central memory CD4+ T cells from blood. The receptor's source is a young man with type 1 diabetes. The CDR3 DNA is TGTGCCAGCAGCGTACAGGGGGGAGAGACCCAGTACTTC. It specifies CASSVQGGETQYF.